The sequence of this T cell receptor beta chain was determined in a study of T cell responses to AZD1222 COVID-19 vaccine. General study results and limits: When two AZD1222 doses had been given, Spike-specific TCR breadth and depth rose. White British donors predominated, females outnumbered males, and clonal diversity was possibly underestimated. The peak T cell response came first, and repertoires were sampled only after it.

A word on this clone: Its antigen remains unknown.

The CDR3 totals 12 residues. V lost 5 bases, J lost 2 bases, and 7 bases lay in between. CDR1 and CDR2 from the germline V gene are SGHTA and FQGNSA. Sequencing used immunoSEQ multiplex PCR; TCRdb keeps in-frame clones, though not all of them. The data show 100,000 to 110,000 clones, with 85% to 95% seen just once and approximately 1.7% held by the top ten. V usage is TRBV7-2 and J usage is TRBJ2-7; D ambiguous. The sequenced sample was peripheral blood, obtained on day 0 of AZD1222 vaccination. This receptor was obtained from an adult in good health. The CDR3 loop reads CASSLNPYEQYF. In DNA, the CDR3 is TGTGCCAGCAGCCTAAATCCCTACGAGCAGTACTTC.